Each of the 15 T cell receptor beta chains below was sequenced from the same sample in a study of patients and donors after allogeneic stem cell transplantation. TCRdb re-analysed the RT-PCR reads in MiXCR, keeping a single row per CDR3 protein. The table lists 150,000 to 200,000 distinct CDR3 sequences, 30% of them singletons. Sequencing used blood, either unsorted or a sorted T cell fraction (not recorded which). The receptor set was obtained from a human donor who was either an allogeneic HSCT recipient or a stem cell or donor lymphocyte infusion donor (not recorded which). It is not recorded whose cells these are; they may come from a transplant donor.

The rearrangement joins TRBV12-3 or TRBV12-4 to TRBJ2-5; D remains ambiguous. V lost 7 bases and J 1 base, leaving 13 bases between the germline ends. This CDR3 has 14 amino acids. CDR3 residues: CASKGPTSQETQYF. The CDR3 DNA reads TGTGCCAGCAAGGGCCCTACTTCCCAAGAGACCCAGTACTTC.

This clonotype came up a few times. The V gene is TRBV10-3, the J gene TRBJ2-5; maybe TRBD1 (5 bases). The CDR3 totals 14 residues. Trimming removed 0 bases at V and 2 bases at J, with 7 bases between. The germline V gene has CDR1 ENHRY and CDR2 SYGVKD. CDR3 region: CAISESDRQETQYF. The CDR3 region has the DNA TGTGCCATCAGTGAGTCTGACAGACAAGAGACCCAGTACTTC.

This clonotype was counted many times. The V and J genes are TRBV20-1 and TRBJ1-4, with D unresolved. Per germline, CDR1 DFQATT and CDR2 SNEGSKA (reference sequence). The CDR3 covers 10 residues. The V end was cut by 2 bases, the J end by 8 bases, with 3 bases between. In DNA form, the CDR3 reads TGCAGTGCTAGAAGGGAAAAACTGTTTTTT. Translated: CSARREKLFF.

In this sample, this clonotype turned up a few times. V usage is TRBV30 and J usage is TRBJ1-2; D not certain. The ends were cut back, 4 bases at V and 1 base at J, with 4 bases in the middle. The CDR3 sequence is 11 residues long. From germline, CDR1 is GTSNPN and CDR2 SVGIG (reference sequence). The CDR3 loop reads CAWTVNYGYTF. CDR3 DNA sequence: TGTGCCTGGACAGTTAACTATGGCTACACCTTC.

The rearrangement uses TRBV5-6 and TRBJ2-1; no firm D call. V was cut by 1 base and J by 12 bases, with 14 bases left in between. The CDR3 loop spans 13 amino acids. Germline assignment: CDR1 SGHDT and CDR2 YYEEEE. The CDR3 DNA reads TGTGCCAGCAGCTTGTCCGTTCCCTTTGTGCAGTTCTTC. Its protein is CASSLSVPFVQFF.

The chain joins TRBV20-1 to TRBJ2-4; TRBD2 is a possible D gene (7 bases). V shed 4 bases and J shed 6 bases, with 13 bases lying between them. The CDR3 length is 13 residues. CDR1 DFQATT and CDR2 SNEGSKA come from the germline V gene (reference sequence). DNA of the CDR3: TGCAGTGCTACTAACAGGGAGGGAAACATTCAGTACTTC. This gives the protein CSATNREGNIQYF.

At least ten counts were recorded for this clonotype. The rearrangement uses TRBV12-3 or TRBV12-4 and TRBJ1-1; D is possibly TRBD1 (6 bases). The V end lost 5 bases, the J end lost 11 bases, and 21 bases lay between the germline ends. This CDR3 is 14 amino acids long. CDR3: CASSPREGRGRAFF. CDR3 DNA sequence: TGTGCCAGCAGTCCCAGAGAGGGTAGGGGGAGGGCTTTCTTT.

The chain recombines TRBV7-9 with TRBJ2-7; D may match TRBD1 or TRBD2 (5 bases each). Germline assignment: CDR1 SEHNR and CDR2 FQNEAQ (reference sequence). V shed 4 bases and J shed 0 bases, with 16 bases lying between them. The CDR3 sequence is 16 residues long. The CDR3 sequence is CASSSDLGLASYEQYF. CDR3 DNA sequence: TGTGCCAGCAGCTCTGACTTGGGGCTAGCCTCCTACGAGCAGTACTTC.

This clonotype turned up a few times. The rearrangement joins TRBV4-1 to TRBJ2-7, with 15 bases identical to TRBD2. The CDR3 is made up of 15 amino acids. With 5 bases clipped from V and 2 bases from J, the junction kept 1 base outside the gene matches. Germline V gene data show CDR1 as MGHRA and CDR2 as YSYEKL. CDR3 region: CASSGLAGGPYEQYF. The CDR3 DNA reads TGCGCCAGCAGCGGACTAGCGGGAGGGCCCTACGAGCAGTACTTC.

The V call is TRBV7-9, the J call TRBJ2-1, with D maybe TRBD2 (6 bases). This CDR3 comprises 12 residues. Germline loops: CDR1 SEHNR, CDR2 FQNEAQ (reference sequence). V lost 2 bases and J lost 9, with 8 bases in between. CDR3 protein: CASSLSRGEQFF. The CDR3, as DNA: TGTGCCAGCAGCTTATCGCGGGGTGAGCAGTTCTTC.

This clonotype was seen at least ten times. This chain connects TRBV18 to TRBJ2-5; D is unresolved. V lost 8 bases to trimming and J lost 5 bases, with 9 bases between them. The germline gives CDR1 KGHSH, CDR2 LQKENI. CDR3 length equals 11 residues. CDR3 amino acids: CASSPEETQYF. The CDR3 DNA is TGTGCCAGCAGCCCAGAGGAGACCCAGTACTTC.

The chain links TRBV20-1 to TRBJ1-2; tentative D call: TRBD1 (5 bases). The CDR3 runs to 11 residues. CDR1 is DFQATT, CDR2 SNEGSKA, per germline (reference sequence). Here the CDR3 reads CSGGRANGYTF. CDR3 sequence (DNA): TGCAGCGGCGGCAGGGCGAACGGCTACACCTTC.

This clonotype was seen a handful of times. This chain uses TRBV3-1 with TRBJ1-2, with D unresolved. The germline V gene has CDR1 LGHDT and CDR2 YNNKEL (reference sequence). The CDR3 spans 14 residues. Trimming took 6 bases from V and 4 from J, leaving 15 bases between them. As DNA, the CDR3 is TGTGCCAGCAGGCCTTCAACACCGCTCTATGGCTACACCTTC. This encodes CASRPSTPLYGYTF. The full variable domain, with the rest looked up from reference TRBV3-1 and TRBJ1-2, is DTAVSQTPKYLVTQMGNDKSIKCEQNLGHDTMYWYKQDSKKFLKIMFSYNNKELIINETVPNRFSPKSPDKAHLNLHINSLELGDSAVYFCASRPSTPLYGYTFGSGTRLTVV.

This rearrangement joins TRBV4-1 to TRBJ1-6; D remains ambiguous. The CDR3 runs to 16 residues. V was pared by 3 bases and J by 9 bases, with 18 bases between. From germline, CDR1 is MGHRA and CDR2 YSYEKL. This chain's CDR3 is CASSHHRTGASSPLHF. The CDR3 nucleotides are TGCGCCAGCAGCCACCATCGGACCGGTGCGAGTTCACCCCTCCACTTT.

This clonotype was recorded at least ten times. V usage is TRBV7-2 and J usage is TRBJ1-2, with D unresolved. CDR1 SGHTA and CDR2 FQGNSA come from the germline V gene. Trimming shortened V by 5 bases and J by 5 bases, and 12 bases separated the two germline ends. The CDR3 is 13 residues long. CDR3 nucleotides: TGTGCCAGCAGCACACAGTCCCTTTATGGCTACACCTTC. This gives the protein CASSTQSLYGYTF. The full variable domain, completed using reference TRBV7-2 and TRBJ1-2, is GAGVSQSPSNKVTEKGKDVELRCDPISGHTALYWYRQSLGQGLEFLIYFQGNSAPDKSGLPSDRFSAERTGGSVSTLTIQRTQQEDSAVYLCASSTQSLYGYTFGSGTRLTVV.